This TCR beta chain was documented in a study of molecular identifiers for immune sequencing clone quantification. Study-wide background: Four of five splits of RNA from around 18,000 or 91,000 naive CD8 cells were sequenced in replicates. Study-wide findings and caveats: Underestimated sizes of highly expanded clones could result from identical TCR molecules that share a barcode. Spike-in Jurkat TCR RNA from a single cell reportedly registered among roughly 1.1 million naive cells.

In germline, CDR1 is MNHEY, CDR2 SVGEGT. The CDR3 runs to 14 residues. V shed 2 bases and J shed 3 bases, with 11 bases lying between them. TCRdb re-called the PCR reads with MiXCR, one entry per CDR3 protein. The sample has about 320,000 distinct CDR3 sequences; about a fifth are singletons. Sorting isolated naive CD8 T cells as CD8+CD4-CCR7+CD45RA+ events. Many counts were recorded for this clonotype. The antigen remains undetermined. The source of this sequence is a human donor in good health. Some libraries in this study had Jurkat cell RNA spiked in. The J gene is TRBJ2-7, the V gene TRBV6-2 or TRBV6-3, with D perhaps matching TRBD1 (6 bases). What was sequenced was naive CD8+ T cells from blood, with Jurkat cell RNA spiked in. Subset indicated: FACS-sorted CD8+CD4-CCR7+CD45RA+ naive T cells. CDR3 protein: CASSYAGVVYEQYF. CDR3 coding DNA: TGTGCCAGCAGTTACGCAGGGGTTGTCTACGAGCAGTACTTC.